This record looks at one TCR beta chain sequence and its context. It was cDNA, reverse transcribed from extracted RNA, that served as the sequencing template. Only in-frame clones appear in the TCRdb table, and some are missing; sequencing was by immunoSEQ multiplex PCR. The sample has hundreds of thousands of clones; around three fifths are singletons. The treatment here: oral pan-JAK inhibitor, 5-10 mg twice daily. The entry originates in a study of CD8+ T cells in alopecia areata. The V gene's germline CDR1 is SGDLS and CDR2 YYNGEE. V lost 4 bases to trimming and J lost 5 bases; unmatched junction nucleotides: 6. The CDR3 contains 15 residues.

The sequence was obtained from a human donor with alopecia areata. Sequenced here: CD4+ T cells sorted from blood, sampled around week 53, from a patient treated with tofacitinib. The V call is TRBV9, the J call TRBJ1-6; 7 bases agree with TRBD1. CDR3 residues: CASSPVGQHNSPLHF. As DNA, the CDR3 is TGTGCCAGCAGCCCTGTGGGACAGCATAATTCACCCCTCCACTTT.